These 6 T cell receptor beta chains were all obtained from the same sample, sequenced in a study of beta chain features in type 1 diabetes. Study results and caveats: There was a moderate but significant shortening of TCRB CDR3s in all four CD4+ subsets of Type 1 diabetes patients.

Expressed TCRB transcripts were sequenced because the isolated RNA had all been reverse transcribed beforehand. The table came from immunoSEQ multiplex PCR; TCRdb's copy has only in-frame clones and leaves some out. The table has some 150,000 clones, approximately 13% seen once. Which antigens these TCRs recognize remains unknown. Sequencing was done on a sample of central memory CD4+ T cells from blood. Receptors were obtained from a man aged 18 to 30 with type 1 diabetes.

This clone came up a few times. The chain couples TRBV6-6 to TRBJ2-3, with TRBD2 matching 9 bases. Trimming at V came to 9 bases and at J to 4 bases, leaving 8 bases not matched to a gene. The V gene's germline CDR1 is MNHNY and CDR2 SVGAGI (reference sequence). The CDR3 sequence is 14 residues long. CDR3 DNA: TGTGCCAGTACAGGCGGGGGGGCATCAGATACGCAGTATTTT. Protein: CASTGGGASDTQYF.

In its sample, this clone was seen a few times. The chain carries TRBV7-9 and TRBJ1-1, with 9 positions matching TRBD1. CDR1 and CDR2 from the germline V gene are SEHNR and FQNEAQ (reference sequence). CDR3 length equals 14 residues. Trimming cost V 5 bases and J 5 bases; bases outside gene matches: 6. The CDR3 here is CASSPQGAGTEAFF. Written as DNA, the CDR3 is TGTGCCAGCAGCCCACAGGGGGCCGGTACTGAAGCTTTCTTT.

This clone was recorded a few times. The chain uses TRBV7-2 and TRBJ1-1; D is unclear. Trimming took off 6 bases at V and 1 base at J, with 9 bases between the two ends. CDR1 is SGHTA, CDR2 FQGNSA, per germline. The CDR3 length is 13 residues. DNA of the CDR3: TGTGCCAGCAGTCGACGGGCGAACACTGAAGCTTTCTTT. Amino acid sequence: CASSRRANTEAFF.

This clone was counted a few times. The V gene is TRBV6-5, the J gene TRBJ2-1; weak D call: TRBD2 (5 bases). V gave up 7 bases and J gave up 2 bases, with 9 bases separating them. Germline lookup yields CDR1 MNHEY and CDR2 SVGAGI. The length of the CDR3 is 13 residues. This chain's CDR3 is CASKDGTYNEQFF. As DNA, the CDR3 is TGTGCCAGCAAGGACGGGACCTACAATGAGCAGTTCTTC.

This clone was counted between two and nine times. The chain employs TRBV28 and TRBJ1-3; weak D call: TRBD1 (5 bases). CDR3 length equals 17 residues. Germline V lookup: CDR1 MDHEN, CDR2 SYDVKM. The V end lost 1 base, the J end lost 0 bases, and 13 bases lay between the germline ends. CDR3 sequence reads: CASSLSTGLSSGNTIYF. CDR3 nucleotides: TGTGCCAGCAGTTTATCAACAGGATTGAGCTCTGGAAACACCATATATTTT.

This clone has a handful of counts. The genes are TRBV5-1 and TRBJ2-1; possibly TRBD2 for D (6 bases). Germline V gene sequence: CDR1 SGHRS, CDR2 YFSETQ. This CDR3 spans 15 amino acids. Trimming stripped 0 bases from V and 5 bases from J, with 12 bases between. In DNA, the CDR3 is TGCGCCAGCAGCTTGGCCGGGACTCGGGACAATGAGCAGTTCTTC. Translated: CASSLAGTRDNEQFF.